This T cell receptor (beta chain) was sequenced during a study of chemoradiotherapy in HPV16-positive cancers. The data were produced by immunoSEQ multiplex PCR, yet TCRdb's version contains in-frame clones alone and is incomplete. The sample shows around 17,000 clones, around three quarters of them seen only once. CDR3 length: 13 amino acids. CDR1 SSHAT and CDR2 FNYEAQ come from the germline V gene (reference sequence). For this clone: One end of the junction fails to match germline, which may point to a read error.

This TCR came from a human donor with HPV-associated anogenital cancer. This sequence joins TRBV7-7 and TRBJ1-1; D remains ambiguous. This specimen was tumor tissue, taken from a patient who underwent chemoradiotherapy. The CDR3 DNA reads TGTGCTAGCAGCTCAGACACGAACACTGAAGCTTTCTTT. This gives the protein CASSSDTNTEAFF.